The rows below give T cell receptor beta chains drawn from one sample of a study of cytomegalovirus exposure and HLA in healthy donors. Clones were read by immunoSEQ multiplex PCR, and TCRdb kept only the in-frame ones, dropping some. The data contain 180,000 or so clones, roughly 73% of them singletons. The source material was PBMCs. Receptor source: a woman between 40 and 55 years old in good health and CMV-seropositive. Each CDR3 is given with its conserved first and last residue. The D gene is left open where the match is weak. The size of a clone is reported for some rows only, either as once, few or many, or as a class for expanded clones.

v_gene,abundance,d_gene,j_gene,CDR3aa,CDR3nt
TRBV5-1,-,-,TRBJ1-6,CASSLGKGYPQNSPLHF,TGCGCCAGCAGCTTGGGCAAGGGGTACCCTCAAAATTCACCCCTCCACTTT
TRBV19,-,-,TRBJ2-2,CASNPTLLAKTGELFF,TGTGCCAGTAACCCCACCCTACTCGCTAAGACCGGGGAGCTGTTTTTT
TRBV19,-,-,TRBJ2-7,CASSMAIPSLEQYF,TGTGCCAGTAGTATGGCCATACCCTCGCTCGAGCAGTACTTC
TRBV27,-,-,TRBJ1-5,CASSLSTRRGQPQHF,TGTGCCAGCAGTTTATCGACGCGGAGGGGCCAGCCCCAGCATTTT
TRBV18,-,-,TRBJ1-1,CASSPLAGGSTEAFF,TGTGCCAGCTCACCGCTCGCGGGGGGGAGCACTGAAGCTTTCTTT
TRBV29-1,few,TRBD2,TRBJ2-7,CSVGVRGREYEQYF,TGCAGCGTTGGGGTCCGCGGGAGGGAGTACGAGCAGTACTTC
TRBV7-9,-,TRBD1,TRBJ2-3,CASSLKPGTGGSTDTQYF,TGTGCCAGCAGCCTCAAACCCGGGACAGGGGGTAGCACAGATACGCAGTATTTT
TRBV29-1,-,TRBD2,TRBJ2-5,CSVNKPGLAVETQYF,TGCAGCGTCAATAAACCGGGACTAGCTGTGGAGACCCAGTACTTC
TRBV19,-,-,TRBJ2-5,CASSIVSRGLQETQYF,TGTGCCAGTAGTATAGTGAGTCGCGGTCTCCAAGAGACCCAGTACTTC
TRBV29-1,-,-,TRBJ1-2,CSVEGEGNYGYTF,TGCAGCGTTGAAGGGGAGGGGAACTATGGCTACACCTTC
TRBV5-1,once,-,TRBJ1-2,CASSLGGGRQPHYGYTF,TGCGCCAGCAGCTTGGGAGGCGGCCGCCAGCCTCACTATGGCTACACCTTC
TRBV5-1,-,-,TRBJ2-7,CASSPDGGYEQYF,TGCGCCAGTTCCCCTGATGGGGGCTACGAGCAGTACTTC
TRBV19,-,TRBD2,TRBJ2-1,CASTLGLAGEYNEQFF,TGTGCCAGTACCCTGGGACTAGCGGGAGAATACAATGAGCAGTTCTTC
TRBV5-6,-,TRBD1,TRBJ2-3,CASIPTGGKTDTQYF,TGTGCCAGCATCCCGACAGGGGGAAAAACAGATACGCAGTATTTT
TRBV6-5,-,TRBD2,TRBJ2-2,CASRPSGRSTGELFF,TGTGCCAGCAGGCCTAGCGGGAGGAGCACCGGGGAGCTGTTTTTT
TRBV2,-,-,TRBJ2-7,CASRQQGVPYEQYF,TGTGCCAGCAGGCAACAGGGCGTCCCCTACGAGCAGTACTTC
TRBV7-9,-,-,TRBJ2-5,CASSSTSGLQETQYF,TGTGCCAGCAGCTCTACAAGCGGCTTACAAGAGACCCAGTACTTC
TRBV6-5,-,-,TRBJ1-1,CASTHLGGARTEAFF,TGTGCCAGCACCCACCTGGGGGGGGCGCGGACTGAAGCTTTCTTT
TRBV4-1,-,-,TRBJ2-1,CASSQIADNEQFF,TGCGCCAGCAGCCAGATAGCGGACAATGAGCAGTTCTTC
TRBV7-9,-,-,TRBJ2-5,CASAGRVGIQETQYF,TGTGCCAGCGCGGGTCGTGTCGGAATCCAAGAGACCCAGTACTTC
TRBV19,-,TRBD1,TRBJ2-3,CASSPDRADTQYF,TGTGCCAGTAGTCCAGACAGGGCAGATACGCAGTATTTT
TRBV2,-,TRBD1,TRBJ2-7,CASKLGTDEQYF,TGTGCCAGCAAACTCGGGACAGACGAGCAGTACTTC
TRBV19,-,-,TRBJ2-1,CASSIIGSVALYNEQFF,TGTGCCAGTAGTATAATTGGGAGTGTCGCCCTGTACAATGAGCAGTTCTTC
TRBV19,-,TRBD2,TRBJ2-1,CASSIDGGSWNEQFF,TGTGCCAGTAGTATCGACGGCGGGAGCTGGAATGAGCAGTTCTTC
TRBV4-3,-,-,TRBJ1-2,CASSQDPQATNYGYTF,TGCGCCAGCAGCCAAGATCCCCAGGCCACTAACTATGGCTACACCTTC
TRBV25-1,-,TRBD1,TRBJ2-2,CASSRGPNTGELFF,TGTGCCAGCAGCAGGGGGCCGAACACCGGGGAGCTGTTTTTT
TRBV2,-,TRBD2,TRBJ2-7,CASQNLLGLAGVYEQYF,TGTGCCAGCCAAAACCTTTTGGGACTAGCGGGAGTGTACGAGCAGTACTTC
TRBV19,-,-,TRBJ2-7,CASSSQGSSYEQYF,TGTGCCAGTAGTTCCCAGGGGAGCAGCTACGAGCAGTACTTC
TRBV28,-,-,TRBJ2-2,CASRPTGLSGELFF,TGTGCCAGCAGGCCTACAGGGTTGTCCGGGGAGCTGTTTTTT
TRBV7-2,-,-,TRBJ2-3,CASSFSSAPTDTQYF,TGTGCCAGCAGCTTTTCTAGCGCACCCACAGATACGCAGTATTTT
TRBV19,-,TRBD2,TRBJ2-5,CASASGRLVETQYF,TGTGCCAGTGCTAGCGGGAGGCTGGTAGAGACCCAGTACTTC
TRBV27,-,TRBD1,TRBJ1-1,CASSSRDRAEAFF,TGTGCCAGCAGTTCCCGGGACAGAGCTGAAGCTTTCTTT
TRBV7-2,-,TRBD1,TRBJ2-7,CASSPQGQGIHEQYF,TGTGCCAGCAGCCCCCAGGGACAGGGAATACACGAGCAGTACTTC
TRBV18,-,TRBD1,TRBJ1-1,CASSLGQGGTNTEAFF,TGTGCCAGCTCTCTAGGACAGGGAGGAACGAACACTGAAGCTTTCTTT
TRBV19,-,TRBD1,TRBJ1-5,CASSVRQGNQPQHF,TGTGCCAGTAGTGTGAGACAGGGCAACCAGCCCCAGCATTTT
TRBV29-1,once,TRBD1,TRBJ2-3,CSVTGQATDTQYF,TGCAGCGTCACGGGACAGGCCACAGATACGCAGTATTTT
TRBV2,-,-,TRBJ2-3,CASRLVPDTQYF,TGTGCCAGCAGACTAGTCCCAGATACGCAGTATTTT
TRBV27,-,TRBD1,TRBJ1-1,CASSHRGRTAEAFF,TGTGCCAGCAGTCACAGGGGGCGAACTGCTGAAGCTTTCTTT
TRBV28,-,-,TRBJ2-2,CASSFFGETGELFF,TGTGCCAGCAGTTTTTTTGGTGAGACCGGGGAGCTGTTTTTT
TRBV11-3,-,-,TRBJ2-1,CASSLSDSRQFF,TGTGCCAGCAGCTTATCCGACAGTAGGCAGTTCTTC
TRBV14,-,-,TRBJ1-6,CASSQEVRGSPLHF,TGTGCCAGCAGCCAAGAAGTAAGGGGTTCACCCCTCCACTTT
TRBV4-3,-,-,TRBJ2-1,CASSRDSAVPNEQFF,TGCGCCAGCAGCCGGGACTCTGCTGTACCTAATGAGCAGTTCTTC
TRBV29-1,-,TRBD1,TRBJ1-1,CSGDRGGMNTEAFF,TGCAGCGGTGACAGGGGTGGAATGAACACTGAAGCTTTCTTT
TRBV6-6,-,-,TRBJ2-1,CASSYRDIEQFF,TGTGCCAGCAGTTACCGGGACATTGAGCAGTTCTTC
TRBV18,-,TRBD1,TRBJ1-1,CAASGQGGVEAFF,TGTGCCGCCTCTGGACAGGGTGGGGTTGAAGCTTTCTTT
TRBV28,-,TRBD1,TRBJ2-7,CASSPTQGVPYEQYF,TGTGCCAGCAGCCCCACCCAGGGGGTCCCCTACGAGCAGTACTTC
TRBV14,few,-,TRBJ2-3,CASSLGGVNTDTQYF,TGTGCCAGCAGCCTGGGCGGGGTCAACACAGATACGCAGTATTTT
TRBV29-1,-,TRBD2,TRBJ2-7,CSALATRGGQYF,TGCAGCGCCCTAGCCACTCGGGGGGGGCAGTACTTC
TRBV29-1,-,-,TRBJ2-4,CSVMTSKNIQYF,TGCAGCGTAATGACTAGCAAAAACATTCAGTACTTC
TRBV2,-,TRBD2,TRBJ2-1,CASSLAGGVDEQFF,TGTGCCAGCAGCCTAGCGGGAGGGGTCGATGAGCAGTTCTTC
TRBV28,-,TRBD2,TRBJ2-3,CASSTLLAVVTGGLGADTQYF,TGTGCCAGCAGTACCCTCTTGGCTGTCGTCACGGGGGGGCTGGGGGCAGATACGCAGTATTTT
TRBV27,-,-,TRBJ2-2,CASSSVLGRGHGNTGELFF,TGTGCCAGCAGCTCTGTTCTGGGGCGGGGGCACGGGAACACCGGGGAGCTGTTTTTT
TRBV14,-,TRBD1,TRBJ2-2,CASSAWTGPNTGELFF,TGTGCCAGCAGCGCTTGGACAGGGCCGAACACCGGGGAGCTGTTTTTT
TRBV11-2,once,-,TRBJ1-1,CASSLMVGEGTEAFF,TGTGCCAGCAGCTTAATGGTGGGGGAGGGCACTGAAGCTTTCTTT